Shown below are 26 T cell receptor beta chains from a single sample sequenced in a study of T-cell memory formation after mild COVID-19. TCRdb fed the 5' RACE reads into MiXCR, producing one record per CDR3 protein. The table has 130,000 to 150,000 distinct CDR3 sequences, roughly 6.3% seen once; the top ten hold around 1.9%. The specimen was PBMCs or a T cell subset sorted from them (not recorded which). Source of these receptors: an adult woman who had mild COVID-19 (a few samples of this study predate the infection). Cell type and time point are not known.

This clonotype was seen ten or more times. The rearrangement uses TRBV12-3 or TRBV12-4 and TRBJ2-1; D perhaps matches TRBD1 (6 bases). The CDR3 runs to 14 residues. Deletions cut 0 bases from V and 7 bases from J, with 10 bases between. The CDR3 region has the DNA TGTGCCAGCAGTTTAGCAGGGGGTAGGAATGAGCAGTTCTTC. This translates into CASSLAGGRNEQFF.

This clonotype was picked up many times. CDR3 loop: CASSQPDREDTEAFF. The CDR3 nucleotides read TGCGCCAGCAGCCAACCGGACAGGGAGGACACTGAAGCTTTCTTT. The V call is TRBV4-1, the J call TRBJ1-1; 8 nucleotides line up with TRBD1. V shed 2 bases and J 3 bases; nucleotides not matched to a gene: 5. The CDR3 spans 15 residues. CDR1 and CDR2 from the germline V gene are MGHRA and YSYEKL.

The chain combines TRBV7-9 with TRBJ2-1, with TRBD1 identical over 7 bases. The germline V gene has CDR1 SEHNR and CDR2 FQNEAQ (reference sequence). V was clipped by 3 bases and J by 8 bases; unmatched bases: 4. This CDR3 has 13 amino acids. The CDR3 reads CASSFSGGHEQFF. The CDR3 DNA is TGTGCCAGCAGCTTTTCAGGGGGACATGAGCAGTTCTTC.

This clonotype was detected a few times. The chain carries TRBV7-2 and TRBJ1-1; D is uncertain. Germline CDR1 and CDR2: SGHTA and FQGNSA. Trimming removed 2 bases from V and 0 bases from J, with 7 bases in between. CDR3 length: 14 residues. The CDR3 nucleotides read TGTGCCAGCAGCTTAACGGAGCTGAACACTGAAGCTTTCTTT. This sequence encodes CASSLTELNTEAFF.

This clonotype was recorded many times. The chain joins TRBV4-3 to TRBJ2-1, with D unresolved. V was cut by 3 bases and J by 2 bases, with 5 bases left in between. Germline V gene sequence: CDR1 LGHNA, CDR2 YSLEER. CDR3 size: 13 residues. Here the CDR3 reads CASSHDTYNEQFF. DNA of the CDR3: TGCGCCAGCAGCCACGACACCTACAATGAGCAGTTCTTC.

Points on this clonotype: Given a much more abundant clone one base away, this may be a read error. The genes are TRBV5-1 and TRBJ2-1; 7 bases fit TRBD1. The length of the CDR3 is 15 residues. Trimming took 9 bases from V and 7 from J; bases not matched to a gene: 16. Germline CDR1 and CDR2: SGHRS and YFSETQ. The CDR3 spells CATSTGESDVNEQFF. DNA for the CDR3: TGCGCCACCTCAACAGGGGAGTCCGATGTGAATGAGCAGTTCTTC.

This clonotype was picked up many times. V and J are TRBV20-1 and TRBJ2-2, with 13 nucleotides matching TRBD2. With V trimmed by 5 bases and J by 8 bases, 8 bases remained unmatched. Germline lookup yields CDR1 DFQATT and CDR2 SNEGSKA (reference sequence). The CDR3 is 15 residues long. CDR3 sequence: CSAPRLAGGSGELFF. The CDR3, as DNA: TGCAGTGCTCCTCGACTAGCGGGAGGATCGGGGGAGCTGTTTTTT.

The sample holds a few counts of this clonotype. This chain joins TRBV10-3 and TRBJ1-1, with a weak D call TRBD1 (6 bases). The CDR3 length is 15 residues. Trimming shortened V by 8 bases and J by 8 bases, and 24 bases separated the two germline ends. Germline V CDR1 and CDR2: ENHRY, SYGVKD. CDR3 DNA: TGTGCCATCCAAGATCCGACAGGCGGTACGACCGAAGCTTTCTTT. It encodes CAIQDPTGGTTEAFF.

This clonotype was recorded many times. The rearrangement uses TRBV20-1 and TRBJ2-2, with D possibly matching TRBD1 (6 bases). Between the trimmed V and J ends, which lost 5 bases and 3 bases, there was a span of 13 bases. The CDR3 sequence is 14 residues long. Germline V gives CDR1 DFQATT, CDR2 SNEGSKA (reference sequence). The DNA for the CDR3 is TGCAGTGCTCACAGGGTCTGGGACACCGGGGAGCTGTTTTTT. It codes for CSAHRVWDTGELFF.

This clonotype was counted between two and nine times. CDR3 protein: CASSRGAQRSYNEQFF. Written as DNA, the CDR3 is TGTGCCAGCAGTCGGGGCGCCCAACGATCGTACAATGAGCAGTTCTTC. The genes are TRBV11-3 and TRBJ2-1; either TRBD1 or TRBD2 may fit D (5 bases each). Trimming removed 6 bases at V and 4 bases at J, with 19 bases between. Germline V gives CDR1 SGHNT, CDR2 YENEEA. CDR3 length: 16 residues.

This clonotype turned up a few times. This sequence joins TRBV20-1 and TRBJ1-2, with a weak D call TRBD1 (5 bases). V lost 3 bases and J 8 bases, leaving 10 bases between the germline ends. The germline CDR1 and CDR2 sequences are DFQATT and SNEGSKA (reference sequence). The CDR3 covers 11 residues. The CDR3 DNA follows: TGCAGTGCTAGTGGGGACGGAGGCTACACCTTC. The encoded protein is CSASGDGGYTF.

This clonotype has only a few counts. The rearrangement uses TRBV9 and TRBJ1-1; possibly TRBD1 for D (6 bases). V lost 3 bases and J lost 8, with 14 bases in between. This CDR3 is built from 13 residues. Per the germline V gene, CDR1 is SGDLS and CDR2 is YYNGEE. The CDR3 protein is CASSGRGGLEAFF. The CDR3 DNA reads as TGTGCCAGCAGCGGACGGGGGGGGCTAGAAGCTTTCTTT. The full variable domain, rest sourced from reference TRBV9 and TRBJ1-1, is DSGVTQTPKHLITATGQRVTLRCSPRSGDLSVYWYQQSLDQGLQFLIQYYNGEERAKGNILERFSAQQFPDLHSELNLSSLELGDSALYFCASSGRGGLEAFFGQGTRLTVV.

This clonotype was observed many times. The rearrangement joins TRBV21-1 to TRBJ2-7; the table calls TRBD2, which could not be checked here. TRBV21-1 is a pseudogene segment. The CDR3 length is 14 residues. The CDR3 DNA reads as TGTGCCAGCCTCTGTATAGCGGGAGTGGTCGAGCAGTACTTC. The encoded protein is CASLCIAGVVEQYF.

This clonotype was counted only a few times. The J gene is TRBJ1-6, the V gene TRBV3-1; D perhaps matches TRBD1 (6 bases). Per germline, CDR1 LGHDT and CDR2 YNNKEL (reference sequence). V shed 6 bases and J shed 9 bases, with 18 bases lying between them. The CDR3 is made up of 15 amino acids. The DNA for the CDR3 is TGTGCCAGCAGTCCAACGGCAGGGGTTTCTTCACCCCTCCACTTT. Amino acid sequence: CASSPTAGVSSPLHF.

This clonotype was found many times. CDR3 residues: CSAYPGTTKNIQYF. CDR3 in DNA: TGCAGTGCTTATCCTGGGACAACTAAAAACATTCAGTACTTC. The chain carries TRBV20-1 and TRBJ2-4, with a tentative D call TRBD1 (6 bases). Germline V gene data show CDR1 as DFQATT and CDR2 as SNEGSKA (reference sequence). There are 14 residues in the CDR3. Deletions cut 5 bases from V and 4 bases from J, with 15 bases between.

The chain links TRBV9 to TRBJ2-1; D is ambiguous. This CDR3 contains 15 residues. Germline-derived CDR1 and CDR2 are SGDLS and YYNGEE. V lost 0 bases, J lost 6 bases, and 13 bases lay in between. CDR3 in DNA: TGTGCCAGCAGCGTAGTTGACTCATCAGGCAATGAGCAGTTCTTC. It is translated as CASSVVDSSGNEQFF.

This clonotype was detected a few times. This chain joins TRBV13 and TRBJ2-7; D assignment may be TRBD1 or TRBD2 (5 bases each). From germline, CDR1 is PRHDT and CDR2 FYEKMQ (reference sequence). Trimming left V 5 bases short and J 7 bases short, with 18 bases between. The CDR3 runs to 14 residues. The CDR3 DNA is TGTGCCAGCAGCCCGGGACGGCGTTTCTCGGAGCAGTACTTC. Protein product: CASSPGRRFSEQYF.

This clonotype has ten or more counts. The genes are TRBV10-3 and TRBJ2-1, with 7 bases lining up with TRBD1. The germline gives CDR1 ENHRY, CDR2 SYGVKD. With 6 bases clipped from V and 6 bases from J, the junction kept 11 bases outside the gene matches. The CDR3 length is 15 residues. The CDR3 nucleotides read TGTGCCATCAGAGGAACAGGGGCCGGACCCAATGAGCAGTTCTTC. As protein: CAIRGTGAGPNEQFF.

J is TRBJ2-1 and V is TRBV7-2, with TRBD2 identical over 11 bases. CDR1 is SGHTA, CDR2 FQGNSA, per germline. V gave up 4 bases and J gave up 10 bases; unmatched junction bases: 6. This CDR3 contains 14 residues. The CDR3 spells CASSYGLAGKEQFF. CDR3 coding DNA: TGTGCCAGCAGCTATGGACTAGCGGGTAAAGAGCAGTTCTTC.

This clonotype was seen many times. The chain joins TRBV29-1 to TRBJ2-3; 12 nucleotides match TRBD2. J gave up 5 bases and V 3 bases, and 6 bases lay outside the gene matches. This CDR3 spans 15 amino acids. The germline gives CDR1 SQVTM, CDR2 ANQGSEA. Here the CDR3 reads CSVDETSGRGDTQYF. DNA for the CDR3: TGCAGCGTTGACGAGACTAGCGGGAGAGGAGATACGCAGTATTTT.

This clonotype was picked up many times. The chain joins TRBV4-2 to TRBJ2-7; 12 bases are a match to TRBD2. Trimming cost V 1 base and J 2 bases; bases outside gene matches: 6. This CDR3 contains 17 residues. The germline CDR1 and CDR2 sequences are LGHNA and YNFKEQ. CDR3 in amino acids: CASSQGVTSGRTYEQYF. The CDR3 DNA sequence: TGTGCCAGCAGCCAAGGGGTGACTAGCGGGAGAACCTACGAGCAGTACTTC.

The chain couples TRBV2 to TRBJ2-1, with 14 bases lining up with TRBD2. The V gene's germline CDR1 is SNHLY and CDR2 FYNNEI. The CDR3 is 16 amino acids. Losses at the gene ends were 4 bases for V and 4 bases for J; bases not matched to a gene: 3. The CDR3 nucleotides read TGTGCCAGCAGTGCTGGGACTAGCGGGAGTTACAATGAGCAGTTCTTC. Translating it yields CASSAGTSGSYNEQFF.

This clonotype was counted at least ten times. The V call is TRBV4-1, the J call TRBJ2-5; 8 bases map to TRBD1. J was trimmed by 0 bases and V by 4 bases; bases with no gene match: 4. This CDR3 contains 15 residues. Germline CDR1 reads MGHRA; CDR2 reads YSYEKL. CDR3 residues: CASSLGQGNQETQYF. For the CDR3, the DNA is TGCGCCAGCAGCCTTGGACAGGGTAACCAAGAGACCCAGTACTTC.

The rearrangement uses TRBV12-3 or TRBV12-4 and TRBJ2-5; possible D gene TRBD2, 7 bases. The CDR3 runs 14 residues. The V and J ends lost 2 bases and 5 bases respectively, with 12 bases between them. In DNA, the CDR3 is TGTGCCAGCAGTTTACGGAGGGGGGGGGAGACCCAGTACTTC. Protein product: CASSLRRGGETQYF.

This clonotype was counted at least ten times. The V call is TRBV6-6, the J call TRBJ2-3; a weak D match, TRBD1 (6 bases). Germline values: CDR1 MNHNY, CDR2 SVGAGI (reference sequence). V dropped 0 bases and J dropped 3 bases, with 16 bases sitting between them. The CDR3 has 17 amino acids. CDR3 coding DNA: TGTGCCAGCAGTTACTCCCCGTTAGGGGGAAGAACAGATACGCAGTATTTT. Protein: CASSYSPLGGRTDTQYF.

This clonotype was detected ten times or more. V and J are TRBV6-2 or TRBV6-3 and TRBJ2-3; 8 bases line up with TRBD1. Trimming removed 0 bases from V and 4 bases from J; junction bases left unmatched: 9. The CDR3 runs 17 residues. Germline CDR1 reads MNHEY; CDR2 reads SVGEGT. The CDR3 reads CASSYSLGQGFPDTQYF. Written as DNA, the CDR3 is TGTGCCAGCAGTTACTCGCTCGGACAGGGCTTCCCAGATACGCAGTATTTT.